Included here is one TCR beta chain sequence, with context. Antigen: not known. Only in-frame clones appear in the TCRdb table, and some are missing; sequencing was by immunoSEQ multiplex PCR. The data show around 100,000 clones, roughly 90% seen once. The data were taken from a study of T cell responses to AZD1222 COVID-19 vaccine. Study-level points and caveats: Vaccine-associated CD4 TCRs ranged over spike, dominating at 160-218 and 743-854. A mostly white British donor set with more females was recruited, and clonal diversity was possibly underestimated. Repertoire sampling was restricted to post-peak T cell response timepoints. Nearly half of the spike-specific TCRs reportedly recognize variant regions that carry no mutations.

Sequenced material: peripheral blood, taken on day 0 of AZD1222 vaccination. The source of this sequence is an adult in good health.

The CDR3 here is CASSLGVEYGYTF. Here the CDR3 DNA reads TGTGCCAGCAGCTTAGGAGTAGAGTATGGCTACACCTTC. This sequence joins TRBV11-2 and TRBJ1-2; D not certain. The CDR3 contains 13 residues. Germline loops: CDR1 SGHAT, CDR2 FQNNGV. Trimming removed 1 base from V and 5 bases from J, with 8 bases in between. The whole variable domain, filled in from reference TRBV11-2 and TRBJ1-2, reads EAGVAQSPRYKIIEKRQSVAFWCNPISGHATLYWYQQILGQGPKLLIQFQNNGVVDDSQLPKDRFSAERLKGVDSTLKIQPAKLEDSAVYLCASSLGVEYGYTFGSGTRLTVV.